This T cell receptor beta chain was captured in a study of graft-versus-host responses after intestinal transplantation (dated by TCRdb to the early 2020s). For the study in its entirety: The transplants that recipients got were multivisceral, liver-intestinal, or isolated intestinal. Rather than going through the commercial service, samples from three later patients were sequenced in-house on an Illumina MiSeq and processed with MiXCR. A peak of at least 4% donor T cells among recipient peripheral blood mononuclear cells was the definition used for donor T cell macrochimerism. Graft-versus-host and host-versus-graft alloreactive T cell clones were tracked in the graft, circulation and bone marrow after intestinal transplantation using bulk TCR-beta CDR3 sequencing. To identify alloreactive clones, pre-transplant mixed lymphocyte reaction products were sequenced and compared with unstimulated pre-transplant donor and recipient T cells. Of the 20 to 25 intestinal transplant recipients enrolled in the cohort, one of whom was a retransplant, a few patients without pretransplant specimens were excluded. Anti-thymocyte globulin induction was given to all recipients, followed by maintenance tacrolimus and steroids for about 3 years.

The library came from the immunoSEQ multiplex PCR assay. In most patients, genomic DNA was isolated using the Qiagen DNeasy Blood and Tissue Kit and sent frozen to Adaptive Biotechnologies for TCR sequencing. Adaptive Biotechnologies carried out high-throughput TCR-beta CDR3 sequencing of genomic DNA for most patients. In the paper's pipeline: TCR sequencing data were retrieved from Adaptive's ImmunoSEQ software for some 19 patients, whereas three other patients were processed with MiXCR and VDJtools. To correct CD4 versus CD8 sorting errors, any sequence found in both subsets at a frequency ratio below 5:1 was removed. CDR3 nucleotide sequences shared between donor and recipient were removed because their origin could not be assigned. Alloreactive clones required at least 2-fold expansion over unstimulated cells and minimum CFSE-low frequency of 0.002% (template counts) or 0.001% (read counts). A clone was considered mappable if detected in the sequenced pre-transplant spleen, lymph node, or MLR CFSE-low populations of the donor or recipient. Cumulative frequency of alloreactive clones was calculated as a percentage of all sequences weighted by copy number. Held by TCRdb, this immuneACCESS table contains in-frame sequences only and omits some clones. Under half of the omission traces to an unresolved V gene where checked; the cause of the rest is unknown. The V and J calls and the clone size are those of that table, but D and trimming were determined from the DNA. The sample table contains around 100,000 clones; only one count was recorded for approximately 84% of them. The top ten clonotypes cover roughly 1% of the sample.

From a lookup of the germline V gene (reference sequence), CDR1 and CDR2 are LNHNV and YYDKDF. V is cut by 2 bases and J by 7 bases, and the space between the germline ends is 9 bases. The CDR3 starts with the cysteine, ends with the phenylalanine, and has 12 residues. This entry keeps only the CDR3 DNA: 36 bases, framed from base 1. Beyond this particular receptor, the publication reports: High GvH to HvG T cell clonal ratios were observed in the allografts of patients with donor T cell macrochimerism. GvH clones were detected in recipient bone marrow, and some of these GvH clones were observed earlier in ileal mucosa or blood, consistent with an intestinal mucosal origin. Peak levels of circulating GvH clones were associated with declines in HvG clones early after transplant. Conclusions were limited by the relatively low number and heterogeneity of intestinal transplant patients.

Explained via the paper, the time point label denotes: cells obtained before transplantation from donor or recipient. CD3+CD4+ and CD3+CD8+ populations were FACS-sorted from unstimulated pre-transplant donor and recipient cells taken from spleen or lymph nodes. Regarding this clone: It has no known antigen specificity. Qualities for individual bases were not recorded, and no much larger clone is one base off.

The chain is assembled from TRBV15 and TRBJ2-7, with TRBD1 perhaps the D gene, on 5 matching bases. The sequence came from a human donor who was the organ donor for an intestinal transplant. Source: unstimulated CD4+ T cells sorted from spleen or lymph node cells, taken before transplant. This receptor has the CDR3 CATSRLQGEQYF. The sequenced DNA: TGTGCCACCAGCAGACTTCAGGGAGAGCAGTACTTC.